These 12 T cell receptor beta chains were sequenced from one sample in a study of T cell responses to AZD1222 COVID-19 vaccine. Sequencing used immunoSEQ multiplex PCR; TCRdb keeps in-frame clones, though not all of them. The data show 95,000 to 120,000 clones, with roughly 84% seen just once and under 4% held by the top ten. Sequencing was performed on peripheral blood, taken on day 0 of AZD1222 vaccination. The receptors were gathered from an adult in good health.

The V call is TRBV3-1 (or the pseudogene TRBV3-2), the J call TRBJ2-3; D might be TRBD1 (6 bases). CDR3 length: 14 amino acids. Germline loops: CDR1 LGHDT, CDR2 YNNKEL (reference sequence). V gave up 4 bases and J gave up 7 bases, with 15 bases separating them. CDR3 sequence: CASSLRTVQNTQYF. The CDR3 coding sequence is TGTGCCAGCAGCCTCAGGACAGTCCAAAATACGCAGTATTTT.

This chain joins TRBV6-5 and TRBJ1-1; D is undetermined. CDR1 and CDR2 from the germline V gene are MNHEY and SVGAGI. The CDR3 runs 15 residues. Trimming removed 6 bases at V and 0 bases at J, with 14 bases between. The CDR3 here is CASSQGLIMNTEAFF. For the CDR3, the DNA is TGTGCCAGCAGCCAAGGGCTGATCATGAACACTGAAGCTTTCTTT.

The chain employs TRBV30 and TRBJ1-5, with 7 positions matching TRBD1. Germline V CDR1 and CDR2: GTSNPN, SVGIG (reference sequence). The CDR3 covers 14 residues. Unmatched junction bases numbered 14, after V lost 5 bases and J lost 10 bases. The CDR3 nucleotides are TGTGCCTGGGGGTTGGGGACAGATATCAAACCCCAGCATTTT. Translated: CAWGLGTDIKPQHF.

The rearrangement joins TRBV19 to TRBJ2-2, with D tentatively TRBD2 (5 bases). CDR1 is LNHDA, CDR2 SQIVND, per germline (reference sequence). This CDR3 has 12 residues. The germline V and J ends were trimmed by 4 bases and 7 bases, with 7 bases remaining between them. The CDR3 sequence: CASSTRGGELFF. The CDR3 DNA reads TGTGCCAGTAGTACCCGGGGCGGGGAGCTGTTTTTT.

The V call is TRBV11-3, the J call TRBJ2-6; TRBD1 matches 7 bases. The CDR3 sequence is 17 residues long. V shed 1 base and J 2 bases; nucleotides not matched to a gene: 5. Germline V gene data show CDR1 as SGHNT and CDR2 as YENEEA. This chain's CDR3 is CASSLGGGRAGANVLTF. As DNA, the CDR3 is TGTGCCAGCAGCTTAGGAGGGGGCAGGGCTGGGGCCAACGTCCTGACTTTC. Full variable domain (rest looked up from reference TRBV11-3 and TRBJ2-6): EAGVVQSPRYKIIEKKQPVAFWCNPISGHNTLYWYLQNLGQGPELLIRYENEEAVDDSQLPKDRFSAERLKGVDSTLKIQPAELGDSAVYLCASSLGGGRAGANVLTFGAGSRLTVL.

The chain links TRBV7-9 to TRBJ1-1; D is unclear. This CDR3 is 14 amino acids long. Germline assignment: CDR1 SEHNR and CDR2 FQNEAQ (reference sequence). Trimming removed 4 bases at V and 9 bases at J, with 18 bases between. As DNA, the CDR3 is TGTGCCAGCAGCTCTAATAGTCTTGGCGCCCAAGCTTTCTTT. This encodes CASSSNSLGAQAFF.

V and J are TRBV6-6 and TRBJ1-1, with D tentatively TRBD1 (5 bases). Looked up from germline, CDR1 is MNHNY and CDR2 is SVGAGI (reference sequence). V was pared by 6 bases and J by 6 bases, with 17 bases between. The length of the CDR3 is 14 residues. This CDR3 is CASSRRDLVSEAFF. The DNA for the CDR3 is TGTGCCAGCAGCCGCAGGGACTTGGTGTCTGAAGCTTTCTTT.

The gene calls are TRBV28 and TRBJ2-1; 14 bases map to TRBD2. V lost 6 bases and J lost 6; bases outside the gene matches: 10. The CDR3 has 17 residues. Germline V lookup: CDR1 MDHEN, CDR2 SYDVKM. Here the CDR3 DNA reads TGTGCCAGCAGACCTACCAAGGGACTAGCGGGGGCCAATGAGCAGTTCTTC. The encoded protein is CASRPTKGLAGANEQFF. Full variable domain (remainder filled in from reference TRBV28 and TRBJ2-1): DVKVTQSSRYLVKRTGEKVFLECVQDMDHENMFWYRQDPGLGLRLIYFSYDVKMKEKGDIPEGYSVSREKKERFSLILESASTNQTSMYLCASRPTKGLAGANEQFFGPGTRLTVL.

This rearrangement joins TRBV10-2 to TRBJ1-2; D is unresolved. CDR3 length: 13 residues. Germline lookup yields CDR1 WSHSY and CDR2 SAAADI. V was clipped by 3 bases and J by 2 bases, with 7 bases between them. CDR3 in amino acids: CASSEGSNYGYTF. CDR3 DNA: TGCGCCAGCAGTGAAGGCTCGAACTATGGCTACACCTTC.

V gene TRBV27 combines with J gene TRBJ2-7; D perhaps matches TRBD2 (7 bases). This CDR3 is built from 13 residues. V was trimmed by 5 bases and J by 3 bases, leaving 11 bases between them. Germline CDR1 and CDR2: MNHEY and SMNVEV (reference sequence). Here the CDR3 DNA reads TGTGCCAGCAGTCGGGAGGACAGCTACGAGCAGTACTTC. Its translation is CASSREDSYEQYF.

The chain recombines TRBV5-5 with TRBJ1-5; TRBD1 might be the D (5 bases). Germline V lookup: CDR1 SGHKS, CDR2 YYEKEE (reference sequence). Trimming took 4 bases from V and 5 from J, leaving 16 bases between them. CDR3 length: 15 amino acids. The CDR3: CASSPGVRLDQPQHF. The CDR3 region has the DNA TGTGCCAGCAGCCCGGGGGTCAGGCTTGATCAGCCCCAGCATTTT.

The chain's CDR3 is CASSLRGDEQFF. The CDR3 DNA sequence: TGTGCCAGCAGCCTGCGAGGTGATGAGCAGTTCTTC. J is TRBJ2-1 and V is TRBV7-8; D is ambiguous. This CDR3 has 12 amino acids. V dropped 5 bases and J dropped 8 bases, with 10 bases sitting between them. The germline V gene has CDR1 SGHVS and CDR2 FQNEAQ. Drawing the rest from reference TRBV7-8 and TRBJ2-1, the complete variable domain is GAGVSQSPRYKVAKRGQDVALRCDPISGHVSLFWYQQALGQGPEFLTYFQNEAQLDKSGLPSDRFFAERPEGSVSTLKIQRTQQEDSAVYLCASSLRGDEQFFGPGTRLTVL.